This entry describes one T cell receptor (beta chain). Its antigen is not known. Method: immunoSEQ multiplex PCR; TCRdb's copy keeps in-frame clones and lacks some. The sample includes 330,000 or so clones, under 80% of them seen just once. This sample is part of a study of shared clonotypes between healthy human individuals. Study-wide points: Across subsets, estimated richness was generally greater for naive than for memory populations. Lower generation probabilities were found for non-shared clonotypes than for those shared by all four donors. Blood was the sole source, and tissue repertoires probably differ.

The CDR3 runs 14 residues. Trimming at V came to 8 bases and at J to 2 bases, leaving 3 bases not matched to a gene. Germline CDR1 LNHDA, CDR2 SQIVND (reference sequence). Nashville, Tennessee was home to all donors, who were Caucasian adults. This TCR was sampled from a man younger than 45 in good health. V is TRBV19 and J is TRBJ2-1; 10 nucleotides match TRBD2. The sample was memory CD4+ T cells sorted from blood. The sample's subset: CD45RA-negative fraction. CDR3 sequence: CASCLAGAYNEQFF. The CDR3, as DNA: TGTGCCAGTTGTCTAGCGGGGGCCTACAATGAGCAGTTCTTC.